The 6 T cell receptor beta chains listed next were all sequenced from one sample in a study of PD-L1 blockade in urothelial cancer. Sequencing used immunoSEQ multiplex PCR; TCRdb keeps in-frame clones, though not all of them. The table has around 100,000 clones, under 95% seen once; the top ten hold approximately 3.8%. Time point given: peripheral blood 6 weeks after treatment start. Source: PBMCs, taken around atezolizumab (anti-PD-L1) treatment. Receptor source: a man in his sixties with urothelial cancer.

The chain links TRBV28 to TRBJ1-2, with a tentative D call TRBD1 (6 bases). With 8 bases removed from V and 8 bases from J, the gap between germline ends came to 15 bases. The CDR3 consists of 12 residues. Germline V gene lookup returns CDR1 MDHEN and CDR2 SYDVKM. The CDR3 sequence: CASQGPVGGYTF. In nucleotides, the CDR3 is TGTGCCAGCCAGGGGCCCGTAGGGGGCTACACCTTC.

The rearrangement uses TRBV5-6 and TRBJ2-7; 7 bases are a match to TRBD1. The ends lost 3 bases at V and 6 bases at J; junction bases unmatched: 3. Per the germline V gene, CDR1 is SGHDT and CDR2 is YYEEEE. CDR3 length: 12 amino acids. DNA for the CDR3: TGTGCCAGCAGCTGGGGACAGTCCGAGCAGTACTTC. Translation: CASSWGQSEQYF.

The chain links TRBV7-2 to TRBJ2-4; 8 positions agree with TRBD1. Losses at the gene ends were 5 bases for V and 8 bases for J; bases not matched to a gene: 5. The germline V gene has CDR1 SGHTA and CDR2 FQGNSA. CDR3 size: 13 residues. CDR3 DNA: TGTGCCAGCAGCGCCAGACAGGGGCACATTCAGTACTTC. As protein: CASSARQGHIQYF. Complete variable domain (other parts from reference TRBV7-2 and TRBJ2-4): GAGVSQSPSNKVTEKGKDVELRCDPISGHTALYWYRQSLGQGLEFLIYFQGNSAPDKSGLPSDRFSAERTGGSVSTLTIQRTQQEDSAVYLCASSARQGHIQYFGAGTRLSVL.

V usage is TRBV11-2 and J usage is TRBJ2-5, with 9 bases matching TRBD1. The germline V gene has CDR1 SGHAT and CDR2 FQNNGV. V was pared by 4 bases and J by 7 bases, with 10 bases of the junction left unmatched. The CDR3 is made up of 15 amino acids. CDR3 DNA: TGTGCCAGCAGCTCCCTGACAGGGGGGGATCGGACCCAGTACTTC. It is translated as CASSSLTGGDRTQYF.

The gene calls are TRBV7-3 and TRBJ2-2; 11 bases map to TRBD1. The CDR3 contains 15 residues. The junction had 8 bases not matched to a gene; V was cut back by 7 bases and J by 7 bases. In germline, CDR1 is SGHTA, CDR2 FQGTGA. In DNA form, the CDR3 reads TGTGCCAGCACCCCAGGGACAGGGGGTAGCGGGGAGCTGTTTTTT. It is translated as CASTPGTGGSGELFF.

This clone was picked up a small number of times. The V gene is TRBV28, the J gene TRBJ1-2; maybe TRBD1 (6 bases). This CDR3 is built from 12 residues. The ends were cut back, 2 bases at V and 5 bases at J, with 6 bases in the middle. The germline gives CDR1 MDHEN, CDR2 SYDVKM. The CDR3 sequence: CASSLTGYGYTF. The DNA of the CDR3 is TGTGCCAGCAGTTTAACAGGGTATGGCTACACCTTC.